This T cell receptor beta chain appears in the sequencing data of a study of beta chain features in type 1 diabetes. Study-level points and caveats: Insertions at VDJ junctions were less frequent in type 1 diabetes patients. These patients also deleted more nucleotides at the same junctions. Sampled from patients, naive, central memory and Treg TCRB repertoires appeared more similar than those sampled from healthy donors. TCRB CDR3s from Type 1 diabetes patients were moderately but significantly shorter in all four CD4+ subsets.

Of the isolated RNA, all was reverse transcribed, and so the sequenced material was expressed TCRB transcripts. Clones were read by immunoSEQ multiplex PCR, and TCRdb kept only the in-frame ones, dropping some. The sample consists of hundreds of thousands of clones, over 9.5% of them appearing once. Over 95% purity was reached by all sorted populations. With regard to this clone: What it binds is not known.

Trimming cost V 5 bases and J 7 bases; bases outside gene matches: 6. The CDR3 is 14 amino acids. CDR1 MNHEY and CDR2 SVGAGI come from the germline V gene. The source material was naive CD4+ T cells from blood. This chain joins TRBV6-5 and TRBJ1-4; 8 bases are a match to TRBD1. The TCR comes from a man between 18 and 29 years old in good health. CDR3 residues: CASSRQGSFEKLFF. The CDR3 region has the DNA TGTGCCAGCAGTCGACAGGGGAGCTTTGAAAAACTGTTTTTT.